These T cell receptor beta chains were read from a single sample in a study of blood T cell repertoires in COVID-19. Assay used: immunoSEQ multiplex PCR; TCRdb lists only in-frame clones, some missing. This table holds 250,000 to 300,000 clones, around nine tenths found once. Sequenced material: PBMCs or T cells enriched from blood (not recorded which). All receptors come from a woman between 35 and 50 years old who had recovered from COVID-19. Both conserved end residues are part of each CDR3. A D gene is named only where the DNA matches it firmly. Rows may omit the clone size; those that give it use once, few, many or a size class.

TRBJ2-7 . 14 TRBD1 TRBV27 CASSQWDRAYEQYF TGTGCCAGCAGTCAATGGGACAGAGCCTACGAGCAGTACTTC
TRBJ2-5 . 13 . TRBV27 CASRRLGQETQYF TGTGCCAGCAGACGACTAGGGCAAGAGACCCAGTACTTC
TRBJ2-7 . 14 TRBD1 TRBV29-1 CSVESRTGSYEQYF TGCAGCGTTGAAAGCAGGACAGGGTCCTACGAGCAGTACTTC
TRBJ2-3 . 16 TRBD2 TRBV25-1 CASSDPTGGGTDTQYF TGTGCCAGCAGTGACCCGACCGGGGGGGGCACAGATACGCAGTATTTT
TRBJ2-1 . 17 TRBD2 TRBV5-1 CASSLDPGPSGIYEQFF TGCGCCAGCAGCTTGGACCCTGGACCTAGCGGGATCTATGAGCAGTTCTTC
TRBJ1-1 . 20 TRBD1 TRBV7-3 CASSPTHSTGQGAVNTEAFF TGTGCCAGCAGCCCAACCCACTCAACCGGACAGGGGGCTGTGAACACTGAAGCTTTCTTT
TRBJ1-4 few 15 TRBD1 TRBV7-2 CASSLAGTGDEKLFF TGTGCCAGCAGCTTAGCCGGGACAGGAGATGAAAAACTGTTTTTT
TRBJ1-2 once 15 TRBD1 TRBV29-1 CSVGNSGGANYGYTF TGCAGCGTTGGGAACTCAGGGGGAGCTAACTATGGCTACACCTTC
TRBJ2-5 few 14 TRBD1 TRBV6-5 CASSYSNRGETQYF TGTGCCAGCAGTTACTCGAACAGGGGAGAGACCCAGTACTTC
TRBJ2-7 . 15 TRBD2 TRBV2 CASSEMQGGTYEQYF TGTGCCAGCAGTGAAATGCAGGGAGGGACCTACGAGCAGTACTTC
TRBJ1-2 . 12 . TRBV19 CASKMRDYGYTF TGTGCCAGTAAAATGAGGGACTATGGCTACACCTTC
TRBJ2-5 . 16 TRBD2 TRBV2 CASSPGLAGGEETQYF TGTGCCAGCAGCCCTGGACTAGCGGGGGGGGAAGAGACCCAGTACTTC
TRBJ1-2 . 12 . TRBV3-1/TRBV3-2 CASSPEGGGYTF TGTGCCAGCAGCCCCGAGGGTGGTGGCTACACCTTC
TRBJ2-7 . 15 TRBD2 TRBV2 CASRGLAGYSYEQYF TGTGCCAGCAGGGGACTAGCGGGATACTCCTACGAGCAGTACTTC
TRBJ2-5 . 14 TRBD1 TRBV15 CATSRDQGAETQYF TGTGCCACCAGCAGAGATCAGGGGGCAGAGACCCAGTACTTC
TRBJ2-3 once 17 . TRBV6-1 CASSETGNHQPTDTQYF TGTGCCAGCAGCGAAACGGGGAACCACCAGCCCACAGATACGCAGTATTTT
TRBJ1-2 . 15 . TRBV27 CASSFGGAGNYGYTF TGTGCCAGCAGTTTTGGGGGGGCGGGTAACTATGGCTACACCTTC
TRBJ2-7 . 13 . TRBV27 CASSLLRGIEQYF TGTGCCAGCAGTTTATTGCGGGGTATTGAGCAGTACTTC
TRBJ2-3 once 13 TRBD1 TRBV7-2 CASSEQGPDTQYF TGTGCCAGCAGCGAACAGGGGCCAGATACGCAGTATTTT
TRBJ2-2 few 17 TRBD2 TRBV24-1 CATSETWGGSQPGELFF TGTGCCACCAGTGAAACCTGGGGAGGGTCGCAACCCGGGGAGCTGTTTTTT
TRBJ1-2 . 18 TRBD1 TRBV11-2 CASSYDPPGQGNNYGYTF TGTGCCAGCAGCTACGACCCCCCGGGACAGGGGAATAACTATGGCTACACCTTC
TRBJ1-1 . 12 TRBD1 TRBV5-1 CASSLQGAEAFF TGCGCCAGCAGCCTACAGGGGGCTGAAGCTTTCTTT
TRBJ1-1 . 15 . TRBV4-1 CASSQDLRGRAEAFF TGCGCCAGCAGCCAAGACCTCAGGGGAAGAGCTGAAGCTTTCTTT
TRBJ1-2 . 14 . TRBV19 CASSISYRRGGYTF TGTGCCAGTAGTATTAGCTACAGAAGGGGTGGCTACACCTTC
TRBJ1-1 . 16 TRBD1 TRBV18 CASTTTPPGGQTEAFF TGTGCCAGCACAACCACCCCTCCAGGGGGACAAACTGAAGCTTTCTTT
TRBJ2-1 . 15 TRBD2 TRBV29-1 CSVEDRWAGDNEQFF TGCAGCGTTGAAGATCGGTGGGCGGGGGACAATGAGCAGTTCTTC
TRBJ1-3 . 13 . TRBV30 CAWSVRGGNTIYF TGTGCCTGGAGTGTAAGAGGTGGAAACACCATATATTTT
TRBJ1-1 . 17 . TRBV19 CASSNGDPSLWNTEAFF TGTGCCAGTAGTAACGGAGATCCCAGCCTATGGAACACTGAAGCTTTCTTT
TRBJ1-1 . 15 . TRBV11-2 CASSLGFRRDTEAFF TGTGCCAGCAGCTTAGGGTTCAGACGGGACACTGAAGCTTTCTTT
TRBJ1-6 . 15 . TRBV2 CASITPDSYNSPLHF TGTGCCAGCATCACACCCGACTCCTATAATTCACCCCTCCACTTT
TRBJ1-6 . 18 TRBD1 TRBV18 CASSPQLQQGPRNSPLHF TGTGCCAGCTCACCACAGCTACAACAGGGGCCAAGGAATTCACCCCTCCACTTT
TRBJ2-6 . 16 . TRBV5-1 CASRRASSSGANVLTF TGCGCCAGCAGGCGGGCTTCCAGCTCTGGGGCCAACGTCCTGACTTTC
TRBJ2-7 . 14 TRBD2 TRBV30 CAWSIYAGGYEQYF TGTGCCTGGAGTATTTACGCGGGGGGGTACGAGCAGTACTTC
TRBJ1-3 . 11 . TRBV7-2 CASSVHDTIYF TGTGCCAGCAGCGTACATGACACCATATATTTT
TRBJ2-7 . 15 . TRBV4-3 CASSQDRQGLNEQYF TGCGCCAGCAGCCAAGATAGGCAGGGCCTCAACGAGCAGTACTTC
TRBJ2-5 . 15 TRBD1 TRBV5-1 CASSLRSGQQETQYF TGCGCCAGCAGCCTCAGGTCGGGACAGCAAGAGACCCAGTACTTC
TRBJ1-1 few 16 . TRBV18 CASSWGGAARNTEAFF TGTGCCAGCTCATGGGGGGGCGCAGCACGGAACACTGAAGCTTTCTTT
TRBJ2-7 . 14 TRBD1 TRBV19 CASSPGTGVHEQYF TGTGCCAGTAGCCCCGGGACAGGGGTCCACGAGCAGTACTTC
TRBJ2-1 . 15 . TRBV27 CASSINRELRAKQFF TGTGCCAGCAGTATAAACCGGGAACTCCGAGCGAAGCAGTTCTTC
TRBJ1-1 once 15 . TRBV5-1 CASSSSAVLNTEAFF TGCGCCAGCAGCTCGAGTGCGGTTTTGAACACTGAAGCTTTCTTT
TRBJ2-7 . 13 . TRBV9 CASSVGQSYEQYF TGTGCCAGCAGCGTAGGGCAATCCTACGAGCAGTACTTC
TRBJ2-1 once 15 . TRBV4-3 CASSQDLVVRGEQFF TGCGCCAGCAGCCAAGATCTGGTAGTGCGGGGTGAGCAGTTCTTC
TRBJ1-5 . 16 . TRBV3-1/TRBV3-2 CASSQERDSSNQPQHF TGTGCCAGCAGCCAGGAAAGAGACAGTAGCAATCAGCCCCAGCATTTT
TRBJ1-1 . 15 . TRBV30 CAWTRDTLLNTEAFF TGTGCCTGGACCCGGGACACTCTCCTGAACACTGAAGCTTTCTTT
TRBJ2-1 . 12 . TRBV7-9 CASSEVGGEQFF TGTGCCAGCAGTGAGGTGGGTGGTGAGCAGTTCTTC
TRBJ2-1 . 16 TRBD1 TRBV19 CASRLSGTGDYNEQFF TGTGCCAGTCGCCTGTCCGGGACAGGAGACTACAATGAGCAGTTCTTC
TRBJ2-2 . 15 TRBD1 TRBV7-2 CASSLEGQGIRELFF TGTGCCAGCAGCTTAGAGGGACAGGGGATCCGGGAGCTGTTTTTT
TRBJ2-1 . 15 . TRBV7-8 CASREDGGFYNEQFF TGTGCCAGCAGGGAAGACGGGGGATTTTACAATGAGCAGTTCTTC
TRBJ2-3 . 17 TRBD2 TRBV2 CASSEGYLAGETDTQYF TGTGCCAGCAGTGAAGGGTATCTAGCGGGGGAGACAGATACGCAGTATTTT
TRBJ1-1 . 13 . TRBV3-1/TRBV3-2 CASSQGIRTTTLF TGTGCCAGCAGCCAAGGAATCAGAACAACGACACTCTTT
TRBJ2-1 . 16 TRBD2 TRBV5-1 CASSLFYSGEYNEQFF TGCGCCAGCAGCCTCTTCTATAGCGGGGAATACAATGAGCAGTTCTTC
TRBJ1-4 . 15 . TRBV7-9 CASSLARAVNEKLFF TGTGCCAGCAGCTTAGCGCGGGCAGTTAATGAAAAACTGTTTTTT
TRBJ2-1 . 13 TRBD2 TRBV19 CASSSGRWNEQFF TGTGCCAGTAGTAGCGGGAGATGGAATGAGCAGTTCTTC
TRBJ1-2 . 13 TRBD1 TRBV4-1 CASSQQGGYGYTF TGCGCCAGCAGCCAGCAGGGGGGCTATGGCTACACCTTC